This T cell receptor (beta chain) stems from a study of blood T cell repertoires in COVID-19. Overall study: COVID-19 samples collected from the United States, Italy and Spain covered acute and convalescent phases. T cells, B-cell-depleted T cells, or PBMCs provided the cDNA or gDNA that served as material.

The CDR3 sequence is 15 residues long. Germline V gene data show CDR1 as SGDLS and CDR2 as YYNGEE. J lost 4 bases, V lost 2 bases, and 8 bases had no gene match. Repertoires were generated with immunoSEQ multiplex PCR, while TCRdb's copy carries only in-frame clones and drops some. This table holds 300,000 to 400,000 clones, around 87% found once. On this clone: The sample carries other DNA sequences with the same CDR3.

Cohort allocation depended upon clinical history that participants reported. Cohort 3 donors were reported recovered after two negative PCRs, clearance, or symptom resolution. This clonotype was sampled from a man between 18 and 35 years old who had recovered from COVID-19. The rearrangement uses TRBV9 and TRBJ2-7; 8 bases line up with TRBD1. Sequencing input: PBMCs or T cells enriched from blood (not recorded which). The CDR3: CASSVGTGKSYEQYF. CDR3 coding DNA: TGTGCCAGCAGCGTTGGGACAGGAAAGTCTTACGAGCAGTACTTC.